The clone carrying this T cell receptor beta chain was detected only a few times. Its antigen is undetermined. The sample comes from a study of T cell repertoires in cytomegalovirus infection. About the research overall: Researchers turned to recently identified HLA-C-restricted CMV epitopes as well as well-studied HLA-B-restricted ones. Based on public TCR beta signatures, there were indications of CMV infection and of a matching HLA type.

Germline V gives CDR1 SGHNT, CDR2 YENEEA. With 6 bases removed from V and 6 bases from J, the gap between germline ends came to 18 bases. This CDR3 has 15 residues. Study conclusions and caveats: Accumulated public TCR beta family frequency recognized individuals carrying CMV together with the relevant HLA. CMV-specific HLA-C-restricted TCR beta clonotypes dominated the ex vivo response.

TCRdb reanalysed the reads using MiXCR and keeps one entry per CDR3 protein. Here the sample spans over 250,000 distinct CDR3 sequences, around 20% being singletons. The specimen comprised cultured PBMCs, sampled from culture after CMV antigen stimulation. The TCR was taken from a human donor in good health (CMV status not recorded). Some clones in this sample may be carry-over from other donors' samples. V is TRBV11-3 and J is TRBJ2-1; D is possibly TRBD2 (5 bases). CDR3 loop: CASSFGRELFNEQFF. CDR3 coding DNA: TGTGCCAGCAGTTTCGGACGGGAACTTTTCAATGAGCAGTTCTTC.